This T cell receptor (beta chain) was identified during a study of Ad26.COV2.S vaccination and SARS-CoV-2 variants. General observations from the study: After vaccination, reports described spike-specific CD8+ and CD4+ T cell responses as showing substantial breadth.

As for this clone: The antigen is unknown.

CDR1 MRHNA and CDR2 SNTAGT come from the germline V gene. The germline V and J ends were trimmed by 8 bases and 1 base, with 17 bases remaining between them. This CDR3 is 15 amino acids long. Profiled with immunoSEQ multiplex PCR; TCRdb holds only in-frame clones, not every one. Found here are some 330,000 clones, 90% of them singletons; the top ten hold 4.5% to 7%. Treatment defined: roughly 19 received Ad26.COV2.S at low or high dose, single or two shots; roughly 5 received placebo; per-sample allocation not given. Following the first vaccine or placebo injection, samples were taken on day 63. Ad26.COV2.S expressed prefusion-stabilized spike from the original Wuhan strain.

This clonotype was obtained from a person between 18 and 65 years old who received the Ad26.COV2.S COVID-19 vaccine or a placebo. The sequencing here drew on peripheral blood, taken in a trial of Ad26.COV2.S vaccine versus placebo. The rearrangement joins TRBV6-4 to TRBJ1-1, with D perhaps TRBD1 (5 bases). The CDR3 loop reads CASRAGSGGNTEAFF. The DNA of the CDR3 is TGTGCCAGCCGGGCAGGGTCCGGGGGGAACACTGAAGCTTTCTTT.